This T cell receptor (beta chain) originates from a study of T cells in Graves' hyperthyroidism and ophthalmopathy. Study-level findings and limits: Ophthalmopathy onset followed model prediction by a median about six months.

This clonotype was counted a few times. Antigen unknown. The CDR3 spans 18 residues. The junction had 7 bases not matched to a gene; V was cut back by 0 bases and J by 2 bases. Germline V gene lookup returns CDR1 MRHNA and CDR2 SNTAGT. Uncontrolled infection, other autoimmune disease, pregnancy or lactation excluded patients. More than 8 ml fresh peripheral blood yielded the PBMCs. The investigators amplified TCR beta CDR3 regions from RNA transcripts. RT-PCR in the first round (using the HTBI primer set) targeted the TCR CDR3. TCRdb recomputed calls from the multiplex PCR reads with MiXCR, one row per CDR3 protein. The table has about 530,000 distinct CDR3 sequences, more than 15% seen once.

The sequence derives from a woman aged 18-29 years with Graves' ophthalmopathy. Sequenced sample: blood. The rearrangement joins TRBV6-4 to TRBJ2-1; 10 bases are shared with TRBD2. The CDR3, as DNA: TGTGCCAGCAGTGACTCGAATTCAGCGGGGGGGCCCTACAATGAGCAGTTCTTC. Translated: CASSDSNSAGGPYNEQFF.